These 9 T cell receptor beta chains were sequenced from one sample in a study of OX40 agonist ivuxolimab in advanced cancers. TCRdb's table, derived via immunoSEQ multiplex PCR, lists solely in-frame clones and lacks some. The sample has about 94,000 clones; around 87% are singletons. The sequencing used CD4+ or CD8+ T cells sorted from blood, collected in a trial of the OX40 agonist ivuxolimab. The receptor set was obtained from an adult with an advanced solid tumor such as melanoma, head and neck, liver or kidney cancer.

The chain links TRBV5-1 to TRBJ1-1; D ambiguous. Germline V gives CDR1 SGHRS, CDR2 YFSETQ. V was clipped by 0 bases and J by 2 bases, with 14 bases between them. The CDR3 contains 16 residues. The CDR3 loop is CASSLEVASGNTEAFF. CDR3 coding DNA: TGCGCCAGCAGCTTGGAAGTTGCGTCGGGTAACACTGAAGCTTTCTTT.

This clone appeared a few times. The CDR3 coding sequence is TGTGCCAGCAGCTTGGCCCCGAGCACCGGGGAGCTGTTTTTT. Its translation: CASSLAPSTGELFF. The rearrangement joins TRBV11-3 to TRBJ2-2; D gene ambiguous. This CDR3 contains 14 residues. The germline V gene encodes CDR1 SGHNT and CDR2 YENEEA. Trimming removed 3 bases from V and 4 bases from J, with 9 bases in between.

This clone was observed once. The chain uses TRBV5-5 and TRBJ2-7; no reliable D call. With 4 bases removed from V and 5 bases from J, the gap between germline ends came to 16 bases. The germline V gene has CDR1 SGHKS and CDR2 YYEKEE (reference sequence). The CDR3 length is 14 residues. Written as DNA, the CDR3 is TGTGCCAGCAGCCCTGTGGACCTGTCCAACGAGCAGTACTTC. Protein sequence: CASSPVDLSNEQYF.

CDR3 amino acids: CASSRAGVPYEQYF. The DNA of the CDR3 is TGTGCCAGCAGCCGAGCGGGGGTACCCTACGAGCAGTACTTC. The chain is built from TRBV14 and TRBJ2-7; TRBD2 matches 8 bases. There are 14 residues in the CDR3. V lost 4 bases to trimming and J lost 2 bases; unmatched junction nucleotides: 4. CDR1 SGHDN and CDR2 FVKESK come from the germline V gene.

The rearrangement uses TRBV14 and TRBJ2-1; a possible D gene is TRBD2 (5 bases). Between the trimmed V and J ends, which lost 0 bases and 10 bases, there was a span of 10 bases. The CDR3 runs 13 residues. CDR1 and CDR2 from the germline V gene are SGHDN and FVKESK. The CDR3 sequence is CASSQDTVAEQFF. CDR3 coding DNA: TGTGCCAGCAGCCAAGATACGGTAGCGGAGCAGTTCTTC.

The CDR3 DNA is TGTGCCAGTAGTATAGCCCCAGGGTTAGGAGAGACCCAGTACTTC. Translation gives CASSIAPGLGETQYF. The rearrangement links TRBV19 to TRBJ2-5; D is possibly TRBD1 (5 bases). Germline CDR1 and CDR2: LNHDA and SQIVND (reference sequence). Trimming pared 1 base from V and 4 bases from J, leaving 13 bases between. The CDR3 loop spans 15 amino acids.

This clone came up a few times. V gene TRBV6-1 combines with J gene TRBJ2-2; possibly TRBD2 for D (5 bases). This CDR3 is 12 amino acids long. Looked up from germline, CDR1 is MNHNS and CDR2 is SASEGT. Trimming took 6 bases from V and 6 from J, leaving 8 bases between them. The CDR3 reads CASRLSAGELFF. DNA for the CDR3: TGTGCCAGCAGGCTTAGCGCCGGGGAGCTGTTTTTT.

The chain combines TRBV7-9 with TRBJ1-2, with D uncertain. Germline CDR1 SEHNR, CDR2 FQNEAQ (reference sequence). CDR3 length: 14 amino acids. With 1 base removed from V and 1 base from J, the gap between germline ends came to 7 bases. The CDR3 region has the DNA TGTGCCAGCAGCTTAGACAGTGATAACTATGGCTACACCTTC. Residues: CASSLDSDNYGYTF.

In nucleotides, the CDR3 is TGCGCCAGCAGCCGGACAGCTAGCACAGATACGCAGTATTTT. Translated: CASSRTASTDTQYF. V usage is TRBV5-1 and J usage is TRBJ2-3; perhaps TRBD1 as D (6 bases). The CDR3 is 14 amino acids. Trimming cost V 4 bases and J 0 bases, with 9 bases left between them. The germline V gene encodes CDR1 SGHRS and CDR2 YFSETQ. Complete variable domain (other parts from reference TRBV5-1 and TRBJ2-3): KAGVTQTPRYLIKTRGQQVTLSCSPISGHRSVSWYQQTPGQGLQFLFEYFSETQRNKGNFPGRFSGRQFSNSRSEMNVSTLELGDSALYLCASSRTASTDTQYFGPGTRLTVL.